This T cell receptor (beta chain) emerged from a study of human T cells and chemical hapten exposure. Overall study findings and caveats: Significantly more large CDR3 similarity clusters were formed by expanded TCRs than by controls. In the PT1 data, expanded TCR counts showed a positive correlation with patch test score.

Time point defined: pre-sensitization, week 0. Treatment specified: therapeutic diphenylcyclopropenone sensitization with weekly scalp DPC. Phlebotomy was performed prior to application of every patch test. People who gave samples had alopecia, were 18 to 70 years old, and were suitable for DPC. This CDR3 has 13 residues. From germline, CDR1 is MDHEN and CDR2 SYDVKM. Between the trimmed V and J ends, which lost 6 bases and 9 bases, there was a span of 17 bases. TCRdb fed the RACE reads into MiXCR, producing one record per CDR3 protein. The sample has roughly 260,000 distinct CDR3 sequences; approximately 8.6% are singletons. As to this clonotype: Its target is unknown.

The rearrangement links TRBV28 to TRBJ1-1, with D maybe TRBD1 (6 bases). The sequence came from a middle-aged woman with alopecia areata. Some clones in this sample may be carry-over from other donors' samples. The sample in question was whole blood, obtained in connection with sensitization to the hapten diphenylcyclopropenone (DPC). This CDR3 reads CASRLLGGPKAFF. Written as DNA, the CDR3 is TGTGCCAGCAGATTACTTGGGGGGCCCAAAGCTTTCTTT.